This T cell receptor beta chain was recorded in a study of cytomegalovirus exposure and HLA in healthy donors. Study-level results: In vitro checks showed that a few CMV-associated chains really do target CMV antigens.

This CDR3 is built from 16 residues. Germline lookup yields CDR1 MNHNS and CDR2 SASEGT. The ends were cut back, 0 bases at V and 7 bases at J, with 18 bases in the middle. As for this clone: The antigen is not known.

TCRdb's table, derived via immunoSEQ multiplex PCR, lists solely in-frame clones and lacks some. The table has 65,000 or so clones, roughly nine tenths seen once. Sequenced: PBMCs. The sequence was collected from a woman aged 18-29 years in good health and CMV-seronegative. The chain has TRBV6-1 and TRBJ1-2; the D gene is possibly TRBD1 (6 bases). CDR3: CASSEASGGLSGGYTF. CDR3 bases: TGTGCCAGCAGTGAAGCATCGGGGGGCCTGAGCGGTGGCTACACCTTC.